The 8 T cell receptor beta chains below come from one sample, sequenced in a study of shared clonotypes between healthy human individuals. The protocol was immunoSEQ multiplex PCR, while the TCRdb copy is restricted to in-frame clones and leaves out a portion. The table includes over a million clones, about 96% detected once. The specimen was naive CD4+ T cells sorted from blood. The subset: CD45RA+ positively selected. Every receptor here comes from a young man in good health.

This clone came up once. This chain joins TRBV4-1 and TRBJ2-3, with 7 bases matching TRBD2. The CDR3 runs 17 residues. CDR1 and CDR2 (germline): MGHRA, YSYEKL. Unmatched junction bases numbered 17, after V lost 5 bases and J lost 6 bases. This CDR3 reads CASSLDQLSSGWDTQYF. CDR3 nucleotide sequence: TGCGCCAGCAGCTTGGACCAACTCTCTAGCGGTTGGGATACGCAGTATTTT.

On this clone: The same CDR3 is also encoded by other DNA sequences in this sample. This chain links TRBV5-1 with TRBJ1-3; no definite D call. V was cut by 0 bases and J by 0 bases, with 4 bases left in between. The CDR3 runs to 14 residues. Germline values: CDR1 SGHRS, CDR2 YFSETQ. CDR3 in DNA: TGCGCCAGCAGCTTGGGAGACTCTGGAAACACCATATATTTT. It translates to CASSLGDSGNTIYF.

This rearrangement joins TRBV14 to TRBJ1-5, with 8 bases aligning to TRBD1. Germline V gene sequence: CDR1 SGHDN, CDR2 FVKESK. The CDR3 contains 16 residues. The trim removed 3 bases at V and 3 bases at J, leaving 7 bases unmatched. Written as DNA, the CDR3 is TGTGCCAGCAGCCAGGGGTGGACAGGGTTCAATCAGCCCCAGCATTTT. This encodes CASSQGWTGFNQPQHF.

Written as DNA, the CDR3 is TGTGCCACGGAGGGCGGAGCGGGGGATACGCAGTATTTT. Protein product: CATEGGAGDTQYF. V usage is TRBV15 and J usage is TRBJ2-3, with 7 nucleotides matching TRBD2. CDR3 size: 13 residues. Germline CDR1 LNHNV, CDR2 YYDKDF (reference sequence). V gave up 9 bases and J gave up 6 bases; unmatched junction bases: 9.

The rearrangement joins TRBV19 to TRBJ1-1; weak D call: TRBD1 (6 bases). This CDR3 spans 15 amino acids. Trimming stripped 1 base from V and 3 bases from J, with 12 bases between. Per the germline V gene, CDR1 is LNHDA and CDR2 is SQIVND (reference sequence). DNA of the CDR3: TGTGCCAGTAGTATAGTGGCGGGGGCTCACACTGAAGCTTTCTTT. Translating it yields CASSIVAGAHTEAFF. Combining the CDR3 with reference TRBV19 and TRBJ1-1 gives the whole variable domain DGGITQSPKYLFRKEGQNVTLSCEQNLNHDAMYWYRQDPGQGLRLIYYSQIVNDFQKGDIAEGYSVSREKKESFPLTVTSAQKNPTAFYLCASSIVAGAHTEAFFGQGTRLTVV.

The V and J genes are TRBV19 and TRBJ2-7; the D is unclear. The CDR3 totals 14 residues. The germline V and J ends were trimmed by 6 bases and 3 bases, with 15 bases remaining between them. CDR1 LNHDA and CDR2 SQIVND come from the germline V gene (reference sequence). The CDR3 reads CASRAPGSFYEQYF. In nucleotides, the CDR3 is TGTGCCAGTAGAGCTCCAGGTTCCTTCTACGAGCAGTACTTC.

This chain connects TRBV18 to TRBJ1-1; the match to TRBD1 covers 7 bases. After removal of 6 bases from V and 11 bases from J, the junction contained 6 bases not matched to a gene. The CDR3 sequence is 11 residues long. The germline CDR1 and CDR2 sequences are KGHSH and LQKENI. CDR3 sequence (DNA): TGTGCCAGCTCGACAGGACAGGTTGCTTTCTTT. Translated: CASSTGQVAFF.

V is TRBV6-6 and J is TRBJ2-3; possibly TRBD1 for D (5 bases). The ends were cut back, 2 bases at V and 4 bases at J, with 16 bases in the middle. The germline V gene encodes CDR1 MNHNY and CDR2 SVGAGI (reference sequence). CDR3 length equals 16 residues. Written as DNA, the CDR3 is TGTGCCAGCAGTTACGTCTCAGGGCAGCTTCCAGATACGCAGTATTTT. It encodes CASSYVSGQLPDTQYF.